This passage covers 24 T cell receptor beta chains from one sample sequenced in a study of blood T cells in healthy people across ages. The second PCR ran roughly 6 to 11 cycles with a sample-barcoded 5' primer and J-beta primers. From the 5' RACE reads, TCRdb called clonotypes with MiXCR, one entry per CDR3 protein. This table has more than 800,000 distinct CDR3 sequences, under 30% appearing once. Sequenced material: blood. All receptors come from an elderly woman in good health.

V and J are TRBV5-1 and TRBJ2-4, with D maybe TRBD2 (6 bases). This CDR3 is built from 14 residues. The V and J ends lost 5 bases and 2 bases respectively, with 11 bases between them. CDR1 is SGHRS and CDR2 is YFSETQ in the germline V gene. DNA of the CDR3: TGCGCCAGCAGTTTAGGAGGGCCCAAAAACATTCAGTACTTC. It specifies CASSLGGPKNIQYF.

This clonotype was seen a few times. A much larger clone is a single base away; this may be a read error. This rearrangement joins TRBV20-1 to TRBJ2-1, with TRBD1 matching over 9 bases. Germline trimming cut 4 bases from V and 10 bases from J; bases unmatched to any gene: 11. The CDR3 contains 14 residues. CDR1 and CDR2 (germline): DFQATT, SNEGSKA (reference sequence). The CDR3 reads CSANRDRVSYEQFF. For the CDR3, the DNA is TGCAGTGCTAACCGGGACAGGGTCTCCTACGAGCAGTTCTTC.

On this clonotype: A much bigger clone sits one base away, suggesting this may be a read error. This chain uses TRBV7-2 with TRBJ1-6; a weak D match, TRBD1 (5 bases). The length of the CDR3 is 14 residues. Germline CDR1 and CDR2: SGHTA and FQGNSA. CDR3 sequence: CASSSTTRVSPPHF. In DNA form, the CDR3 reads TGTGCCAGCAGCTCAACCACCAGGGTTTCACCCCCCCACTTT.

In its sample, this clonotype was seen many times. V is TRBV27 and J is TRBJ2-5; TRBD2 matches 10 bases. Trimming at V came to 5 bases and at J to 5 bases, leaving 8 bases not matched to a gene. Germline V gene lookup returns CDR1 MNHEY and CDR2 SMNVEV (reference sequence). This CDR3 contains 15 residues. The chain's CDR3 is CASSGGLAVGETQYF. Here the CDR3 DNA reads TGTGCCAGCAGTGGAGGACTAGCGGTGGGGGAGACCCAGTACTTC.

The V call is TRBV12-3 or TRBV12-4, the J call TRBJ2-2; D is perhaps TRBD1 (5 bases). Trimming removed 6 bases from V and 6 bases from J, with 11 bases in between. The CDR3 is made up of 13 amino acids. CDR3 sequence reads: CASRYDSPGELFF. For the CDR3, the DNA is TGTGCCAGCAGATACGACAGCCCCGGGGAGCTGTTTTTT.

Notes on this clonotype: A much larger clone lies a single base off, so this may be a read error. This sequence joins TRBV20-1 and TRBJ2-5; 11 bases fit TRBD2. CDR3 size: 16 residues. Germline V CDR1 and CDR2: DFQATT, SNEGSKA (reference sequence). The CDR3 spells CSAGDQASGGIETQYF. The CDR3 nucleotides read TGCAGTGCTGGAGATCAGGCTAGCGGGGGGATCGAGACCCAGTACTTC.

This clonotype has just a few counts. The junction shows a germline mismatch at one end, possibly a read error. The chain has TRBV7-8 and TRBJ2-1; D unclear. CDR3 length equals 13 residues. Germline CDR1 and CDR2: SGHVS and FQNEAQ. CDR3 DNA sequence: TGTGCCAGTAGCTTAGTTGCCCGAAATGAGCAGTTCTTC. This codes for CASSLVARNEQFF.

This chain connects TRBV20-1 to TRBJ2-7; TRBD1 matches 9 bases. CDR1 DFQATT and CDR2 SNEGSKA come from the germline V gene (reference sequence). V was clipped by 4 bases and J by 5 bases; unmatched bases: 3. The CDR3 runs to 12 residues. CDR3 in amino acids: CSANDRGNEQYF. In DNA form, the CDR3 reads TGCAGTGCTAATGACAGGGGGAACGAGCAGTACTTC.

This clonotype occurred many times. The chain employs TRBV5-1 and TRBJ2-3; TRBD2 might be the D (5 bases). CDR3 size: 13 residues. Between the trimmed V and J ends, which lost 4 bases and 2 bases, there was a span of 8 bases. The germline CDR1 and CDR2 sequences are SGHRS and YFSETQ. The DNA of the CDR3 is TGCGCCAGCAGCGCCCGGGACACAGATACGCAGTATTTT. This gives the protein CASSARDTDTQYF.

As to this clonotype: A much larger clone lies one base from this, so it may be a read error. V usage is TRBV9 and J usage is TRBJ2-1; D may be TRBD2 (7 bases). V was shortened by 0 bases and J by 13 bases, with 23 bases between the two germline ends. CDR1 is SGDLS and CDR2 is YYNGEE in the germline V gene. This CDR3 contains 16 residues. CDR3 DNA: TGTGCCAGCAGCGTAGGGTATGCGGGGGCCGGAGAGACCCAGTTCTTC. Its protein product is CASSVGYAGAGETQFF.

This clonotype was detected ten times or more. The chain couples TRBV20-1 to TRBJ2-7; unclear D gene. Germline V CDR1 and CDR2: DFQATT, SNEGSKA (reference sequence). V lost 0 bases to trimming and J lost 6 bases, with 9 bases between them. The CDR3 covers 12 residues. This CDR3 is CSARDAMSEQYF. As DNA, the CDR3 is TGCAGTGCTAGAGATGCGATGAGCGAGCAGTACTTC.

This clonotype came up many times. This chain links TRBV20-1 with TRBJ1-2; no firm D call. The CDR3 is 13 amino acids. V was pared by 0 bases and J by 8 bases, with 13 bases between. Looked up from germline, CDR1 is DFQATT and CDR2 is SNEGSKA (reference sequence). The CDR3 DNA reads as TGCAGTGCTAGAGATCCCGGCAGGATGGGCTACACCTTC. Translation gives CSARDPGRMGYTF.

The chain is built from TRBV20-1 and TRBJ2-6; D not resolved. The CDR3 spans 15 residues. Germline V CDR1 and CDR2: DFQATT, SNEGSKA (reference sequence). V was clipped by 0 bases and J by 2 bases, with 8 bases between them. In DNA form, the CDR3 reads TGCAGTGCTAGAGATTCGGTTGCTGGGGCCAACGTCCTGACTTTC. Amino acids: CSARDSVAGANVLTF.

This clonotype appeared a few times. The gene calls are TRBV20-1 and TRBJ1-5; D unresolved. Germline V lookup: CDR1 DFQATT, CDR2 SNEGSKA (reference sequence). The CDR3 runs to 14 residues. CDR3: CRACGFTRNQPQHF. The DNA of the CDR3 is TGCAGGGCGTGCGGGTTTACTCGCAATCAGCCCCAGCATTTT.

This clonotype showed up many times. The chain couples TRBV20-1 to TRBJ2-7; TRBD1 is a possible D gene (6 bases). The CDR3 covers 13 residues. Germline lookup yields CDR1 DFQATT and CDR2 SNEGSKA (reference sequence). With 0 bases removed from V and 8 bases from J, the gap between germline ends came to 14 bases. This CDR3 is CSARDLAGDKQYF. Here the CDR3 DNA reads TGCAGTGCTAGAGATCTGGCAGGGGACAAGCAGTACTTC.

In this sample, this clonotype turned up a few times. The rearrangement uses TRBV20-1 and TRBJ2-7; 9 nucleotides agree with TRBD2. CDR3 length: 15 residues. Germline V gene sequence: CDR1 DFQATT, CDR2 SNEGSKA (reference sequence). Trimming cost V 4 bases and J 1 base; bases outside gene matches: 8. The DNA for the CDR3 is TGCAGTGCTATTGGCCTTAGCGGGAGTTCCTACGAGCAGTACTTC. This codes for CSAIGLSGSSYEQYF.

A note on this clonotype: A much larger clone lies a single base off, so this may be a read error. The CDR3 loop reads CANSYYQGQETQYF. The CDR3 DNA sequence: TGTGCCAACAGTTACTACCAGGGACAAGAGACCCAGTACTTC. This chain uses TRBV6-2 or TRBV6-3 with TRBJ2-5, with TRBD1 as a possible D gene (5 bases). The CDR3 contains 14 residues. CDR1 is MNHEY and CDR2 is SVGEGT in the germline V gene.

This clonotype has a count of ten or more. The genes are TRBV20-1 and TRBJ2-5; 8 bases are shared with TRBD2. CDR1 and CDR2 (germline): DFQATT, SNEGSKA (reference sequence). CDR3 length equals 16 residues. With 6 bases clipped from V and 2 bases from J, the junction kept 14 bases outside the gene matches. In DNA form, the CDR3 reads TGCAGTGCCAAGCCCCACGGGGGGGGACTTCAAGAGACCCAGTACTTC. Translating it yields CSAKPHGGGLQETQYF.

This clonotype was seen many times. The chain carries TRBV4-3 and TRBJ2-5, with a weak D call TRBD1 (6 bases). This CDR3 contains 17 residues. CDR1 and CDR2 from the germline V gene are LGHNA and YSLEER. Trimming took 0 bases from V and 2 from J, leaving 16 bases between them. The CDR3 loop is CASSQESTGHTQETQYF. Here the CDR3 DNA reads TGCGCCAGCAGCCAAGAATCAACGGGACATACACAAGAGACCCAGTACTTC.

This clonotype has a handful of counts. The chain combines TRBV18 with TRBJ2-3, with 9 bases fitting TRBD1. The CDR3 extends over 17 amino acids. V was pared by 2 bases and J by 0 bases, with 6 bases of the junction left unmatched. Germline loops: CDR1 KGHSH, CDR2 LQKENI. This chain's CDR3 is CASSPTGTGPSTDTQYF. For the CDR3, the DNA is TGTGCCAGCTCACCAACAGGGACAGGGCCTAGCACAGATACGCAGTATTTT.

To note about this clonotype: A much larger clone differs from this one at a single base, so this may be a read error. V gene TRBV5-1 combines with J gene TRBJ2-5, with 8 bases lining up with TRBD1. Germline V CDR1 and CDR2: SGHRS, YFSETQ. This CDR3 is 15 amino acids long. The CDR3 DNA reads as TGCGCCAGCAGCCGATTTCGGACAGGGAAAGAGGCCCAGTACTTC. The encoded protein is CASSRFRTGKEAQYF.

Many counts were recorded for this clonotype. The CDR3 spells CSADPTSGVYEQYF. CDR3 nucleotides: TGCAGTGCTGATCCCACTAGCGGGGTCTACGAGCAGTACTTC. The V gene is TRBV20-1, the J gene TRBJ2-7; 10 bases agree with TRBD2. Germline V CDR1 and CDR2: DFQATT, SNEGSKA (reference sequence). This CDR3 has 14 residues. J lost 3 bases, V lost 5 bases, and 7 bases had no gene match.

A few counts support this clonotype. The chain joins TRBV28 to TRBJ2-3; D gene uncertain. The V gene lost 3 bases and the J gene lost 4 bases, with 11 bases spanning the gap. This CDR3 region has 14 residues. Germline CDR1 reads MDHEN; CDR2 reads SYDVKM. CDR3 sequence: CASSLNFPADTQYF. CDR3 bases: TGTGCCAGCAGTTTGAATTTTCCCGCAGATACGCAGTATTTT.

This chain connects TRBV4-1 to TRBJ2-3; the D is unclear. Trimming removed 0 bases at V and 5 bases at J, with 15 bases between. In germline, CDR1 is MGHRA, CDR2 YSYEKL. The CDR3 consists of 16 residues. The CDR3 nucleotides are TGCGCCAGCAGCCAAGATCGGTGTTCGGCAGTAGATACGCAGTATTTT. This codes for CASSQDRCSAVDTQYF.